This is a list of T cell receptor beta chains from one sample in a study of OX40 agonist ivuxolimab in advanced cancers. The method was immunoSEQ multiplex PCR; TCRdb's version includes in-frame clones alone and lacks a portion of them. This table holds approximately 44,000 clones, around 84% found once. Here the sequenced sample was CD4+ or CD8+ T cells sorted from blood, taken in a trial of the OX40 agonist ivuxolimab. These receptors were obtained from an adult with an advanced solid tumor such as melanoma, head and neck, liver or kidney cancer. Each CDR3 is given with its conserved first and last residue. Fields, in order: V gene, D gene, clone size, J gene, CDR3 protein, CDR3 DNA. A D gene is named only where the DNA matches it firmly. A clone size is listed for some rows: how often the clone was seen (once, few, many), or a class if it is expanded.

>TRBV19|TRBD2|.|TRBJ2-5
CASSMVTAGVETQYF
TGTGCCAGTAGTATGGTAACAGCGGGGGTGGAGACCCAGTACTTC
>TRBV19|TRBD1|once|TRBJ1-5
CASSEGTDGNQPQHF
TGTGCCAGTAGTGAGGGGACAGATGGTAATCAGCCCCAGCATTTT
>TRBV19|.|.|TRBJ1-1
CASSRRGGQGLDTEAFF
TGTGCCAGTAGTAGGAGAGGAGGGCAGGGGCTTGACACTGAAGCTTTCTTT
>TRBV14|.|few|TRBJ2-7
CASSQVKPGEQYF
TGTGCCAGCAGCCAAGTAAAGCCGGGCGAGCAGTACTTC
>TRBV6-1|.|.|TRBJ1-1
CASYDRGTMNTEAFF
TGTGCCAGCTATGACCGCGGGACAATGAACACTGAAGCTTTCTTT
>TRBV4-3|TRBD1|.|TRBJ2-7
CASSPGTGGSYEQYF
TGCGCCAGCAGCCCGGGGACAGGGGGGTCCTACGAGCAGTACTTC
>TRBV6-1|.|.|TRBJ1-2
CASRGREGYYGYTF
TGTGCCAGCAGAGGGAGGGAGGGGTACTATGGCTACACCTTC
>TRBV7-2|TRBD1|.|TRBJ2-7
CASSFGRDRSYEQYF
TGTGCCAGCAGCTTCGGTAGGGACAGGTCCTACGAGCAGTACTTC
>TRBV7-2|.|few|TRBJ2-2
CASRGRGVNTGELFF
TGTGCCAGCAGGGGTCGAGGAGTGAACACCGGGGAGCTGTTTTTT
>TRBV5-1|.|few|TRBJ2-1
CASSLGQSYNEQFF
TGCGCCAGCAGCTTGGGACAGAGCTACAATGAGCAGTTCTTC
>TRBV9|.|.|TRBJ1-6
CASSVGQATGSPLHF
TGTGCCAGCAGCGTAGGACAAGCTACGGGTTCACCCCTCCACTTT
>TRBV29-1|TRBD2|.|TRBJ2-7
CSVVPSVAGRIYEQYF
TGCAGCGTTGTCCCGAGCGTCGCCGGGAGGATTTACGAGCAGTACTTC
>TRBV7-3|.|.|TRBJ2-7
CASSPRSSDEQYF
TGTGCCAGCAGCCCCAGGTCCAGCGACGAGCAGTACTTC
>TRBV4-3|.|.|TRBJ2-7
CASSLDHRAEQYF
TGCGCCAGCAGCCTAGACCACAGGGCCGAGCAGTACTTC
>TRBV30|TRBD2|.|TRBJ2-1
CAWSAGTSGYNEQFF
TGTGCCTGGAGCGCCGGGACTAGCGGGTACAATGAGCAGTTCTTC
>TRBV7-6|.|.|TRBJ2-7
CASSLSTRYYEQYF
TGTGCCAGCAGCTTATCAACCCGCTACTACGAGCAGTACTTC
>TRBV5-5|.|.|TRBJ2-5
CASRLTGAGVGPETQYF
TGTGCCAGCAGACTCACAGGGGCGGGAGTGGGACCAGAGACCCAGTACTTC
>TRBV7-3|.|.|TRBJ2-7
CASSLQDGYEQYF
TGTGCCAGCAGCTTACAAGACGGCTACGAGCAGTACTTC
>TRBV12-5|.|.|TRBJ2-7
CASGLVGPEQYF
TGTGCTAGTGGTTTGGTAGGCCCCGAGCAGTACTTC
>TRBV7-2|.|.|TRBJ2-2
CASSLTGDGELFF
TGTGCCAGCAGCCTCACAGGAGACGGGGAGCTGTTTTTT
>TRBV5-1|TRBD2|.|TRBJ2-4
CASSTGLAGPKNIQYF
TGCGCCAGCAGCACCGGACTAGCGGGGCCCAAAAACATTCAGTACTTC
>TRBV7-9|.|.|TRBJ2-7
CASSLVVSTITYEQYF
TGTGCCAGCAGCTTAGTGGTGTCTACCATTACCTACGAGCAGTACTTC
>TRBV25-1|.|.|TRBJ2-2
CASPPRGELFF
TGTGCCAGCCCCCCTCGTGGGGAGCTGTTTTTT
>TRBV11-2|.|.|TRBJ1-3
CASSRSSGNTIYF
TGTGCCAGCTCGCGAAGCTCTGGAAACACCATATATTTT
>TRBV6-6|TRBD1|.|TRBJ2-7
CASSYSPGQGHEQYF
TGTGCCAGCAGTTACTCACCGGGACAGGGCCACGAGCAGTACTTC
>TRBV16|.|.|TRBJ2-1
CASSYRGTTYNEQFF
TGTGCCAGCAGTTACAGGGGGACTACTTACAATGAGCAGTTCTTC
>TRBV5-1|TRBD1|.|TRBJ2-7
CASSSGQVPSYEQYF
TGCGCCAGCAGCTCGGGACAGGTTCCATCCTACGAGCAGTACTTC
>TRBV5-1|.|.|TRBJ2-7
CASSPLPGRGGGSDEQYF
TGCGCCAGCAGCCCGCTGCCGGGACGGGGAGGAGGTTCTGACGAGCAGTACTTC
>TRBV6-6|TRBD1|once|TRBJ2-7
CASRPQGQGAEQYF
TGTGCCAGCAGACCCCAAGGACAGGGTGCCGAGCAGTACTTC
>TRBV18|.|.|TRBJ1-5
CASSPGGPGDQPQHF
TGTGCCAGCTCACCGGGTGGGCCGGGTGATCAGCCCCAGCATTTT
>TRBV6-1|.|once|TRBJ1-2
CASRHKPGGYYGYTF
TGTGCCAGCAGACATAAACCGGGGGGCTACTATGGCTACACCTTC
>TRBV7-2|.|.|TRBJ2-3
CASSLPGPDTQYF
TGTGCCAGCAGCCTCCCGGGGCCAGATACGCAGTATTTT
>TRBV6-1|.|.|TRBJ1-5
CASSIGRGQPQHF
TGTGCCAGCAGTATAGGTCGGGGGCAGCCCCAGCATTTT
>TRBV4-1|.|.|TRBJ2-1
CASSQGGRSGYNEQFF
TGCGCCAGCAGCCAAGGGGGGAGGTCTGGGTACAATGAGCAGTTCTTC
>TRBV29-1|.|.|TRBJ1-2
CSVEQGYGYTF
TGCAGCGTTGAACAGGGCTATGGCTACACCTTC
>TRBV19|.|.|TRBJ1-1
CASKEGINTEAFF
TGTGCCAGTAAGGAGGGGATAAACACTGAAGCTTTCTTT
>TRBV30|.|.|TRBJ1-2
CAWSVNSYYGYTF
TGTGCCTGGAGTGTTAACAGCTACTATGGCTACACCTTC
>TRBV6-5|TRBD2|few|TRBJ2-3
CASRRERGTDTQYF
TGTGCCAGCAGGCGGGAGCGAGGGACAGATACGCAGTATTTT
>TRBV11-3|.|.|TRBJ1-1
CASSLARERRHLEAFF
TGTGCCAGCAGCTTAGCCCGGGAGAGGCGTCACTTGGAAGCTTTCTTT
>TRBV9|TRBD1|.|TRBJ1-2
CASSFRQGDGYTF
TGTGCCAGCAGCTTCCGACAGGGGGATGGCTACACCTTC
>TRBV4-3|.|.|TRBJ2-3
CASSPGTAQYF
TGCGCCAGCAGCCCCGGGACGGCGCAGTATTTT
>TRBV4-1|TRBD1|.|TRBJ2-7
CASSQGTGGRYEQYF
TGCGCCAGCAGCCAAGGGACAGGGGGCAGGTACGAGCAGTACTTC
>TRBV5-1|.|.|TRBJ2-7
CASSLGMLDRRTTSLEQYF
TGCGCCAGCAGCTTGGGAATGCTAGACAGGCGGACTACCTCCTTGGAGCAGTACTTC
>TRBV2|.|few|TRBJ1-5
CATSGQTNQPQHF
TGTGCCACCTCGGGGCAAACCAATCAGCCCCAGCATTTT
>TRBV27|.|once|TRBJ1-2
CASSPWGENYGYTF
TGTGCCAGCAGTCCGTGGGGAGAGAACTATGGCTACACCTTC
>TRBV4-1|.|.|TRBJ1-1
CASSQGGFTEAFF
TGCGCCAGCAGCCAAGGCGGATTCACTGAAGCTTTCTTT
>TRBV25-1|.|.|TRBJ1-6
CASSLTAYNSPLHF
TGTGCCAGCAGTCTAACAGCTTATAATTCACCCCTCCACTTT
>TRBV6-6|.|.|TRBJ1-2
CASRHKPGGYYGYTF
TGTGCCAGCAGACATAAACCGGGGGGCTACTATGGCTACACCTTC
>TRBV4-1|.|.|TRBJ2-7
CASSQYQGNYEQYF
TGCGCCAGCAGCCAATATCAGGGAAACTACGAGCAGTACTTC
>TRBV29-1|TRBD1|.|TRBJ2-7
CSVGETTGTEQYF
TGCAGCGTTGGGGAGACGACAGGGACCGAGCAGTACTTC
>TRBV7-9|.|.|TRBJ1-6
CASSHLGSPLHF
TGTGCCAGCAGCCATCTTGGCTCACCCCTCCACTTT
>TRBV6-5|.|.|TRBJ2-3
CASSYSETFSTDTQYF
TGTGCCAGCAGTTACTCTGAGACATTTAGCACAGATACGCAGTATTTT
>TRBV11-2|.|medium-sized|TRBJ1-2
CASSPPEGRYGYTF
TGTGCCAGCAGCCCCCCGGAGGGTCGCTATGGCTACACCTTC
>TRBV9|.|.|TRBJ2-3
CASSSGFSSTDTQYF
TGTGCCAGCAGCTCAGGCTTCTCTAGCACAGATACGCAGTATTTT
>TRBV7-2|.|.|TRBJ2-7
CACREQYF
TGTGCCTGCCGCGAGCAGTACTTC
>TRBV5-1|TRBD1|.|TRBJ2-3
CASTIGQGAGDTQYF
TGCGCCAGCACTATCGGACAGGGAGCAGGAGATACGCAGTATTTT
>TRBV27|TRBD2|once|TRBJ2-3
CASSWTRATDTQYF
TGTGCCAGCAGTTGGACTAGAGCCACAGATACGCAGTATTTT
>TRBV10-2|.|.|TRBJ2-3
CASSESSGITDTQYF
TGCGCCAGCAGTGAGTCGAGTGGCATCACAGATACGCAGTATTTT